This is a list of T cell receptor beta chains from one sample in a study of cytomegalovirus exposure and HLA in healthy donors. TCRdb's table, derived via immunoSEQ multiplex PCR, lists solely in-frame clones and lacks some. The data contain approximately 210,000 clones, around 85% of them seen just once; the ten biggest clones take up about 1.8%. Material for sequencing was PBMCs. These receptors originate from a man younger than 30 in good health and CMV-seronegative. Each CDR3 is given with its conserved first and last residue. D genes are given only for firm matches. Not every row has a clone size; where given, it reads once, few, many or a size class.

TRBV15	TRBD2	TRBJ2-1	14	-	TGTGCCACAACTCTGCTAGCGGGCGCACGGGGGCAGTTCTTC	CATTLLAGARGQFF
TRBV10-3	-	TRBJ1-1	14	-	TGTGCCATCAGTGAGCGGGGTCTGGAACCTGAAGCTTTCTTT	CAISERGLEPEAFF
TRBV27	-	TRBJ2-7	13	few	TGTGCCAGCAGTTTGTCCAGTACCTACGAGCAGTACTTC	CASSLSSTYEQYF
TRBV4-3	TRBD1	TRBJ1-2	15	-	TGCGCCAGCAGCCAGGACAGGGGAGGGAACTATGGCTACACCTTC	CASSQDRGGNYGYTF
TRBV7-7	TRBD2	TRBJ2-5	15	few	TGTGCTAGCAGCCCGAGGACTAGCGGCCAAGAGACCCAGTACTTC	CASSPRTSGQETQYF
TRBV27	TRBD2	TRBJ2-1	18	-	TGTGCCAGCAGTTTAAGGGGGACTAGCGGGAGGTTTGACAATGAGCAGTTCTTC	CASSLRGTSGRFDNEQFF
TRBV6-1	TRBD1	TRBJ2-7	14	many	TGTGCCAGCAGTGAAGGGGACAGCTCCTACGAGCAGTACTTC	CASSEGDSSYEQYF
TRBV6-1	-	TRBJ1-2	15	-	TGTGCCAGCAGTGAACGTGGACAGCGTAACTATGGCTACACCTTC	CASSERGQRNYGYTF
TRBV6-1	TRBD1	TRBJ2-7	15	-	TGTGCCAGCAGTGAACCAAGGACAGGGAAATACGAGCAGTACTTC	CASSEPRTGKYEQYF
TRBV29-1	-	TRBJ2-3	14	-	TGCAGCTCATCCGGGACACTTAGACCAGATACGCAGTATTTT	CSSSGTLRPDTQYF
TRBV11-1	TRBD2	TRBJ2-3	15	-	TGTGCCAGCAGCTTCGGCGGGAGGGCCACAGATACGCAGTATTTT	CASSFGGRATDTQYF